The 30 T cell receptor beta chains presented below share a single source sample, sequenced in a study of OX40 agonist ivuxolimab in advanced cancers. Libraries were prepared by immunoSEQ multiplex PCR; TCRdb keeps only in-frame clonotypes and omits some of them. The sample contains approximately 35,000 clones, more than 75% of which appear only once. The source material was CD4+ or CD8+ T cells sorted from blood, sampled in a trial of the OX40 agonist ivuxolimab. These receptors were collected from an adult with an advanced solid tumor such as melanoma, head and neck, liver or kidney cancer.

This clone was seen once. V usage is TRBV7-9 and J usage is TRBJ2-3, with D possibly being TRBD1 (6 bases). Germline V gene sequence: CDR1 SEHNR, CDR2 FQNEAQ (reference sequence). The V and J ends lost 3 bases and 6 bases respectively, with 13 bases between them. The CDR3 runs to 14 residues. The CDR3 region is CASSFSGATDTQYF. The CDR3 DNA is TGTGCCAGCAGCTTCTCAGGGGCGACGGATACGCAGTATTTT.

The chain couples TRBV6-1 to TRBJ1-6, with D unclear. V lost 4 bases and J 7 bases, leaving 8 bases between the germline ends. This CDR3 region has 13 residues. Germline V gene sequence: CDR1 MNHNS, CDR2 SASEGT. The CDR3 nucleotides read TGTGCCAGCAGTGTTCTGAGGAATTCACCCCTCCACTTT. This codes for CASSVLRNSPLHF.

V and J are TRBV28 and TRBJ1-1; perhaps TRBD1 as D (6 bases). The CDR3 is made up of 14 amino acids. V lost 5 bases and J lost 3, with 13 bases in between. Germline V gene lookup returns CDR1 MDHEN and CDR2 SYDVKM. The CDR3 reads CASSPHRAYTEAFF. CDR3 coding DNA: TGTGCCAGCAGTCCCCACAGGGCTTACACTGAAGCTTTCTTT.

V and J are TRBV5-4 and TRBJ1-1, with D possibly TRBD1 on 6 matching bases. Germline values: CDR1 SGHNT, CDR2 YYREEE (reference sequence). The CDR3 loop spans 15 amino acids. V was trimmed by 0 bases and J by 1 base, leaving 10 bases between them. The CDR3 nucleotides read TGTGCCAGCAGCTTGGTGGGACACCAGAACACTGAAGCTTTCTTT. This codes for CASSLVGHQNTEAFF.

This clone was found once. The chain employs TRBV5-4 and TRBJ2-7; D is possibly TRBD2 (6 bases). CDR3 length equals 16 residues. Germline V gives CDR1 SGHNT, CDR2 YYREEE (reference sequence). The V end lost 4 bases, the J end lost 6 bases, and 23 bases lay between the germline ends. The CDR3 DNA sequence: TGTGCCAGCAGCACGGGGGTAACAGCCTACGGCGGCGAGCAGTACTTC. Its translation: CASSTGVTAYGGEQYF.

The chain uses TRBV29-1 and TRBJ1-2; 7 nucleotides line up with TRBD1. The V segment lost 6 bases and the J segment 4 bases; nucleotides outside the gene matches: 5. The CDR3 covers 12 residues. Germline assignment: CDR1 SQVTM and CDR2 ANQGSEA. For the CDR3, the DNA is TGCAGCGTAGGGGGGGACAGCTATGGCTACACCTTC. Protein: CSVGGDSYGYTF.

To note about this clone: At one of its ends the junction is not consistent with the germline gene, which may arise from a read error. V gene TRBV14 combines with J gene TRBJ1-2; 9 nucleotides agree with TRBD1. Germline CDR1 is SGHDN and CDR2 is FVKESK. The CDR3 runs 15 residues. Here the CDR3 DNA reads TGTGCCAGCAGCGAAGACTGGACAGGGGCCTATGGCTACACCTTC. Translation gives CASSEDWTGAYGYTF.

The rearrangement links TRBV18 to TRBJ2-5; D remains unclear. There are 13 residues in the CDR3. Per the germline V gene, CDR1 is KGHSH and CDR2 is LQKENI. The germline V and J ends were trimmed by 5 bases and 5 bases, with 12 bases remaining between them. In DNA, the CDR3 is TGTGCCAGCTCATTGCTACAAGCGGAGACCCAGTACTTC. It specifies CASSLLQAETQYF.

The DNA of the CDR3 is TGTGCCAGCAGCCAAGTGGGACTCCTAGGAGAAGAGACCCAGTACTTC. It translates to CASSQVGLLGEETQYF. The J gene is TRBJ2-5, the V gene TRBV14; possible D gene TRBD2, 6 bases. Germline loops: CDR1 SGHDN, CDR2 FVKESK. Trimming removed 1 base at V and 3 bases at J, with 15 bases between. The CDR3 length is 16 residues.

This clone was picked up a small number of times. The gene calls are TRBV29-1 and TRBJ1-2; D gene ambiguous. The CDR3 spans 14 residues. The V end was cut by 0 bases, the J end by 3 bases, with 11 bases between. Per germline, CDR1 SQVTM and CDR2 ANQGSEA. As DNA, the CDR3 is TGCAGCGTTGAAGATAGGTGGAGGGACTATGGCTACACCTTC. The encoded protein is CSVEDRWRDYGYTF.

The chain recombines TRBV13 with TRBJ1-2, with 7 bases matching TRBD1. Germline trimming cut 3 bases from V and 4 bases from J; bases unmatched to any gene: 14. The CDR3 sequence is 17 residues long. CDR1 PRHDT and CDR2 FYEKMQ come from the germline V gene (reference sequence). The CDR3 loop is CASSFSSLPGQSYGYTF. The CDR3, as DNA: TGTGCCAGCAGCTTTTCATCACTGCCGGGACAGTCCTATGGCTACACCTTC.

This chain's CDR3 is CASSLTGFTDTQYF. For the CDR3, the DNA is TGCGCCAGCAGCCTAACAGGGTTCACAGATACGCAGTATTTT. The chain links TRBV4-1 to TRBJ2-3; D is perhaps TRBD1 (6 bases). The CDR3 spans 14 residues. V was cut by 4 bases and J by 2 bases, with 10 bases left in between. Germline V gene sequence: CDR1 MGHRA, CDR2 YSYEKL.

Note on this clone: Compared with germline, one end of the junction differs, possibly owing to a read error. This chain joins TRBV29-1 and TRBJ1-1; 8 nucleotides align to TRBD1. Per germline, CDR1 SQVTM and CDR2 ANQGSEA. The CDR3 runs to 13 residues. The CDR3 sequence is CSVVQGAGGETFF. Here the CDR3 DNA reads TGCAGCGTGGTTCAGGGGGCAGGTGGTGAAACTTTCTTT.

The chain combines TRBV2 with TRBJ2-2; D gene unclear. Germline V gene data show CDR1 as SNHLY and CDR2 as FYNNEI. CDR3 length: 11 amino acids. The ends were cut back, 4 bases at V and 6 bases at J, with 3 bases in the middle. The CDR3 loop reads CASSVAGELFF. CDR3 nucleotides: TGTGCCAGCAGTGTTGCCGGGGAGCTGTTTTTT.

The CDR3 DNA follows: TGTGCCAGCAGCCAACAGGGAAACCTAGCCAAAAACATTCAGTACTTC. It is translated as CASSQQGNLAKNIQYF. The chain couples TRBV5-6 to TRBJ2-4; perhaps TRBD1 as D (6 bases). The V end was cut by 4 bases, the J end by 0 bases, with 14 bases between. The CDR3 is 16 residues long. From germline, CDR1 is SGHDT and CDR2 YYEEEE.

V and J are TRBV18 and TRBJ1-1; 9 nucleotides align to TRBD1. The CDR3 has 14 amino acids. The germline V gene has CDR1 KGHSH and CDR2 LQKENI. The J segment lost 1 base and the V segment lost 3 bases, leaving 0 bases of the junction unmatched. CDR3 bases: TGTGCCAGCTCACCGGGACAGGGGAACACTGAAGCTTTCTTT. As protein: CASSPGQGNTEAFF.

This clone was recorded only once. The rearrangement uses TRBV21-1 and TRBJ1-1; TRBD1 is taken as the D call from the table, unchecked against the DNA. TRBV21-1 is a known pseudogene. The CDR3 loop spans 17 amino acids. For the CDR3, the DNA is TGTGCCAGCAGCAAAGCAAAGAGACAGGGTTTGAACACTGAAGCTTTCTTT. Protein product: CASSKAKRQGLNTEAFF.

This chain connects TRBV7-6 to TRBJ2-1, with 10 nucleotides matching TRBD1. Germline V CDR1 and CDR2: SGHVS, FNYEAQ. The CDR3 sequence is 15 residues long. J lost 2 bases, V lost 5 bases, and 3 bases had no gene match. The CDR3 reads CASSTGTGAYNEQFF. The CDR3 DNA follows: TGTGCCAGCAGCACCGGGACAGGGGCCTACAATGAGCAGTTCTTC. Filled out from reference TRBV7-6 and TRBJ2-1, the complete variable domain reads GAGVSQSPRYKVTKRGQDVALRCDPISGHVSLYWYRQALGQGPEFLTYFNYEAQQDKSGLPNDRFSAERPEGSISTLTIQRTEQRDSAMYRCASSTGTGAYNEQFFGPGTRLTVL.

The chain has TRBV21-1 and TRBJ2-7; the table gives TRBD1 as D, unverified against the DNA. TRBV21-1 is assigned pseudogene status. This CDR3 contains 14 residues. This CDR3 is CASRGTGESYEQYF. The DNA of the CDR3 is TGTGCCAGCAGGGGGACAGGGGAATCTTACGAGCAGTACTTC.

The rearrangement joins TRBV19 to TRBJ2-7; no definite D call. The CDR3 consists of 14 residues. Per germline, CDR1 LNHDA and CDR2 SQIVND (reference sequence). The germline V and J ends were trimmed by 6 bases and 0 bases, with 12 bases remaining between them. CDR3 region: CASRHPMSSYEQYV. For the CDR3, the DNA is TGTGCCAGTAGGCACCCCATGAGCTCCTACGAGCAGTACGTC.

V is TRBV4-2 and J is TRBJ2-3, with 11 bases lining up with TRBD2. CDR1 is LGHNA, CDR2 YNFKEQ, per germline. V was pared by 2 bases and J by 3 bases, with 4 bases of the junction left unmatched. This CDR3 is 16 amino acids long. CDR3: CASSQTTSGETDTQYF. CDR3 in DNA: TGTGCCAGCAGCCAAACGACTAGCGGGGAGACAGATACGCAGTATTTT.

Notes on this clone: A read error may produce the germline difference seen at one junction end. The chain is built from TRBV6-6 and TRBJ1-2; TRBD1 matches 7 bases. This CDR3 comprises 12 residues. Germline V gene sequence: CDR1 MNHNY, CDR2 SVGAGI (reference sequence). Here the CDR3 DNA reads TGTGCCAGCAGAACGGCGGGGGACAGTCACGTCTTC. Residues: CASRTAGDSHVF.

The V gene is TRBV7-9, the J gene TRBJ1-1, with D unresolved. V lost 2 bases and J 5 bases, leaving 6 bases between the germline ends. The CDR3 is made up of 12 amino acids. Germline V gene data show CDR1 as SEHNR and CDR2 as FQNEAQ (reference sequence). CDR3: CASSLTGTEAFF. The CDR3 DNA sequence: TGTGCCAGCAGCTTAACCGGGACTGAAGCTTTCTTT.

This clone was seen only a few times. CDR3 protein: CASSLGDRAYGYTF. The CDR3 nucleotides are TGCGCCAGCAGCTTGGGGGACAGGGCTTATGGCTACACCTTC. This chain uses TRBV5-1 with TRBJ1-2, with TRBD1 identical over 9 bases. Germline lookup yields CDR1 SGHRS and CDR2 YFSETQ. This CDR3 spans 14 amino acids. J was trimmed by 5 bases and V by 0 bases; bases with no gene match: 2.

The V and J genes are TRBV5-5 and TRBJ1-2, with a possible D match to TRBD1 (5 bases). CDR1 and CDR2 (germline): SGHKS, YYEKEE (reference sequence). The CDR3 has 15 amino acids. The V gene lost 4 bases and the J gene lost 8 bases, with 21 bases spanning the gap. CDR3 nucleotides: TGTGCCAGCAGCGGGGCAAGGGTATATTCGGACGGCTACACCTTC. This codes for CASSGARVYSDGYTF.

The DNA for the CDR3 is TGTGCCAGCAGCTCCCAGGGGGGGCTCACAGATACGCAGTATTTT. Encoded protein: CASSSQGGLTDTQYF. The chain employs TRBV7-9 and TRBJ2-3; the D call may be TRBD1 or TRBD2 (7 bases each). The CDR3 consists of 15 residues. Germline lookup yields CDR1 SEHNR and CDR2 FQNEAQ (reference sequence). V lost 4 bases to trimming and J lost 2 bases, with 13 bases between them.

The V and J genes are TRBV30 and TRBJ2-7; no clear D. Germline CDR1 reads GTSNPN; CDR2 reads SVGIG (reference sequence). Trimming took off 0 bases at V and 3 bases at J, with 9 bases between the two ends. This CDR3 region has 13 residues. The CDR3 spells CAWSVGQNYEQYF. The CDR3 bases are TGTGCCTGGAGTGTCGGCCAGAACTACGAGCAGTACTTC.

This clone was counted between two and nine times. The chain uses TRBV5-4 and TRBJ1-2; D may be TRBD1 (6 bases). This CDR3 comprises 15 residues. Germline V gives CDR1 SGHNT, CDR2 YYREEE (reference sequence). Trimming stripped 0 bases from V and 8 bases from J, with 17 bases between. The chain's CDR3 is CASSLVGGGYAGYTF. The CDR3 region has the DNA TGTGCCAGCAGCTTGGTCGGGGGCGGGTACGCAGGCTACACCTTC.

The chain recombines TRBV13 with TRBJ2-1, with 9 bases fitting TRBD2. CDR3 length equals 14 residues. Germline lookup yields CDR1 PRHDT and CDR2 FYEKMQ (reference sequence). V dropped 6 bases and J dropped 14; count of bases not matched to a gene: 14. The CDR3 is CASRLSGGRATEFF. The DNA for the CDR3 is TGTGCCAGCAGACTAAGCGGGGGGAGGGCCACGGAGTTCTTC.

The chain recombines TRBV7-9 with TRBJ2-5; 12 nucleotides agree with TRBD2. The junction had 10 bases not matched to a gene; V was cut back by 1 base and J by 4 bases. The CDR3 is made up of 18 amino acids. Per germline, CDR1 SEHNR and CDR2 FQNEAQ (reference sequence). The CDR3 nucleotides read TGTGCCAGCAGCTTAGAGGGACAGACTAGCGGGGGAGGAGAGACCCAGTACTTC. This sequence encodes CASSLEGQTSGGGETQYF.